A selection of T cell receptor beta chains follows, all from one sample in a study of blood T cells in healthy people across ages. Using its own MiXCR run on the 5' RACE reads, TCRdb lists one record per CDR3 protein. The sample includes around 780,000 distinct CDR3 sequences, more than 25% of them seen just once. This sample also appeared in a second study, on T cells of mothers and their children.

The material sequenced was blood. The receptors were sampled from a boy younger than 18 in good health. Both conserved end residues are trimmed from each CDR3.

J	V	CDR3
TRBJ1-3	TRBV5-5	ASSALTGPGNTIY
TRBJ2-5	TRBV20-1	SAPTSGGPQETQY
TRBJ1-1	TRBV29-1	SVRVAEAF
TRBJ1-3	TRBV12-3/TRBV12-4	ASSLSAGNTIY
TRBJ1-6	TRBV5-1	ASSLRTGRDSPLH
TRBJ2-4	TRBV28	ASSGRTGNARNIQY
TRBJ2-5	TRBV18	ASSPEYLGKETQY
TRBJ2-5	TRBV5-1	ASSLGGLAGEQETQY
TRBJ2-1	TRBV5-1	ASSLVQGRGDYNEQF
TRBJ1-4	TRBV12-3/TRBV12-4	ASTGARGEKLF
TRBJ2-3	TRBV29-1	SGGDRSTDTQY
TRBJ1-1	TRBV6-1	ASKEYGTEAF
TRBJ2-3	TRBV20-1	SASSRQGRTDTQY
TRBJ2-7	TRBV29-1	SVVRGLSYEQY
TRBJ1-2	TRBV21-1	ASSGAGGQGATGYGYT
TRBJ2-7	TRBV7-9	ASSPGGQQY
TRBJ1-5	TRBV18	ASSPGADQPQH
TRBJ2-2	TRBV20-1	SAPAVPNTGELF
TRBJ2-7	TRBV7-2	ASSLGVDRVQY
TRBJ1-5	TRBV2	ASSPQGTDQPQH
TRBJ1-1	TRBV6-5	ASSREGREAF
-	TRBV12-3/TRBV12-4	ASSLALSGSSYEQY
TRBJ2-6	TRBV7-3	ASSFPQLAGASSGANVLT
TRBJ2-7	TRBV12-3/TRBV12-4	ASSPTGTIYEQY
TRBJ2-7	TRBV5-1	ASSLDRWDSGKITYEQY
TRBJ2-3	TRBV9	ASSGRGTGSSTDTQY
TRBJ2-7	TRBV19	ASRPGHDTYEQY
TRBJ2-5	TRBV2	ASSEGSLQETQY
TRBJ2-5	TRBV30	AWRGGQTSKKETQY
TRBJ1-2	TRBV28	ASRYPAVYGYT
TRBJ2-7	TRBV2	APRNGGMGEQY
TRBJ2-1	TRBV7-2	ASSSLTSGRTISYNEQF
TRBJ2-5	TRBV12-3/TRBV12-4	ASTPSEETRY
TRBJ2-7	TRBV10-2	ASSGEIADNEQY
TRBJ1-2	TRBV29-1	SVVPGQGARGYT
TRBJ2-1	TRBV2	ASTGGQGAWDEQF
TRBJ2-5	TRBV18	ASSPRLQSQETQY